The rows below give T cell receptor beta chains drawn from one sample of a study of blood T cells in healthy people across ages. TCRdb used MiXCR to reprocess the 5' RACE reads, holding one entry per CDR3 protein. This repertoire shows some 1,800,000 distinct CDR3 sequences, about 39% found once; its top ten account for under 30%. Input material: blood. The receptors come from a human donor in good health. The CDR3 runs from the conserved cysteine through the conserved F or W. D genes are given only for firm matches.

>TRBV7-2|13|-
CASSLDHGYEQYF
>TRBV7-2|17|-
CASSEMDLGFETDTQYF
>TRBV29-1|13|-
CSVSDRKNTEAFF
>TRBV18|14|-
CASSPKWENTEAFF
>TRBV15|14|TRBD2
CATVAGAPPDTQYF
>TRBV4-1|14|-
CASSQEPATDTQYF
>TRBV7-3|13|-
CANRPSGTDTQYF
>TRBV29-1|16|TRBD2
CSVAPTSGGSYNEQFF
>TRBV29-1|13|TRBD1
CSVGGTGGRKLFF
>TRBV6-2/TRBV6-3|15|-
CASSYGDNSYNEQFF
>TRBV5-6|16|TRBD1
CASSWGQASSWYGYTF
>TRBV25-1|16|TRBD1
CASSESLRGRDNEQFF
>TRBV5-1|15|-
CASSLGGHGTHEQYF
>TRBV20-1|14|-
CSARALDGGQPQHF
>TRBV28|14|-
CASRVGATNEKLFF
>TRBV4-2|16|-
CASSQDWADQNTEAFF